These T cell receptor beta chains were read from a single sample in a study. A single record per CDR3 protein comes from TCRdb applying MiXCR to the 5' RACE reads. The sample gives roughly 54,000 distinct CDR3 sequences, roughly 15% of which show up once; roughly 2.4% is in the top ten. Sequencing was carried out using naive CD4+ T cells sorted from blood. The source is a female donor with breast cancer. The CDR3 runs from the conserved cysteine through the conserved F or W. The order of the fields is J gene, V gene, D gene, clone size, CDR3 DNA, CDR3 protein. A D gene is named only where the DNA matches it firmly. Size is omitted from some rows. Given values are once, few, many or a class for expanded clones.

j_gene: TRBJ2-3; v_gene: TRBV15; d_gene: -; abundance: -; CDR3nt: TGTGCCACCAGCACGCGGGCCGAGGGAGATACGCAGTATTTT; CDR3aa: CATSTRAEGDTQYF
j_gene: TRBJ1-2; v_gene: TRBV2; d_gene: -; abundance: few; CDR3nt: TGTGCCAGCAACTCATTGTATGGCTACACCTTC; CDR3aa: CASNSLYGYTF
j_gene: TRBJ1-2; v_gene: TRBV15; d_gene: -; abundance: many; CDR3nt: TGTGCCACCAGCAGAGATCCGACAGGCGGGTATGGCTACACCTTC; CDR3aa: CATSRDPTGGYGYTF
j_gene: TRBJ1-1; v_gene: TRBV5-1; d_gene: TRBD1; abundance: -; CDR3nt: TGCGCCAGCAGCTTGGCCGAACAGGGGTTTCGGAACACTGAAGTTTTCTTT; CDR3aa: CASSLAEQGFRNTEVFF
j_gene: TRBJ1-5; v_gene: TRBV5-1; d_gene: -; abundance: many; CDR3nt: TGCGCCAGCAGCTTGGTACCAGGACAGCCCCAGCATTTT; CDR3aa: CASSLVPGQPQHF
j_gene: TRBJ2-6; v_gene: TRBV6-2/TRBV6-3; d_gene: -; abundance: many; CDR3nt: TGTGCCAGCTTCAGGGGCTTCTCTGGGGCCAACGTCCTGACTTTC; CDR3aa: CASFRGFSGANVLTF
j_gene: TRBJ2-3; v_gene: TRBV19; d_gene: TRBD1; abundance: few; CDR3nt: TGTGCCAGTAGCCTTACCAGAGGGACAGGGATTTCAGATACGCAGTATTTT; CDR3aa: CASSLTRGTGISDTQYF
j_gene: TRBJ2-7; v_gene: TRBV5-1; d_gene: TRBD2; abundance: few; CDR3nt: TGCGCCAGCAGCCCTGAGGGACTAGCGCTCAACGAGCAGTACTTC; CDR3aa: CASSPEGLALNEQYF
j_gene: TRBJ2-5; v_gene: TRBV20-1; d_gene: -; abundance: -; CDR3nt: TGCAGTGCTAGTTTGCAAGAGACCCAGTACTTC; CDR3aa: CSASLQETQYF
j_gene: TRBJ2-2; v_gene: TRBV12-3/TRBV12-4; d_gene: TRBD1; abundance: few; CDR3nt: TGTGCCAGCAGAACCGGGACAGGGATTGTCACCGGGGAGCTGTTTTTT; CDR3aa: CASRTGTGIVTGELFF
j_gene: TRBJ1-1; v_gene: TRBV3-1; d_gene: -; abundance: few; CDR3nt: TGTGCCAGCAGCCCACATGCGGGAAACACTGAAGCTTTCTTT; CDR3aa: CASSPHAGNTEAFF
j_gene: TRBJ2-5; v_gene: TRBV5-1; d_gene: -; abundance: many; CDR3nt: TGCGCCAGCAGCTTGGGCCAGGGCTACGAGACCCAGTACTTC; CDR3aa: CASSLGQGYETQYF
j_gene: TRBJ1-1; v_gene: TRBV6-2/TRBV6-3; d_gene: -; abundance: many; CDR3nt: TGTGCCAGCAGTTACGGGGGATACACTGAAGCTTTCTTT; CDR3aa: CASSYGGYTEAFF
j_gene: TRBJ2-1; v_gene: TRBV5-1; d_gene: TRBD2; abundance: few; CDR3nt: TGCGCCAGCAGCCCGCCGGGACTAGCGGGAGGCTCCAATGAGCAGTTCTTC; CDR3aa: CASSPPGLAGGSNEQFF
j_gene: TRBJ1-1; v_gene: TRBV20-1; d_gene: TRBD1; abundance: few; CDR3nt: TGCAGTGCTACAACCGGGACAGGGAGTACCGAAGCTTTCTTT; CDR3aa: CSATTGTGSTEAFF
j_gene: TRBJ2-7; v_gene: TRBV5-1; d_gene: -; abundance: few; CDR3nt: TGCGCCAGCAGCTTGGGGGATGCGGACCCAACTACCTACGAGCAGTACTTC; CDR3aa: CASSLGDADPTTYEQYF
j_gene: TRBJ1-2; v_gene: TRBV9; d_gene: -; abundance: -; CDR3nt: TGTGCCAGCAGGACAGATTCCTATGGCTACACCTTC; CDR3aa: CASRTDSYGYTF
j_gene: TRBJ1-2; v_gene: TRBV5-1; d_gene: -; abundance: many; CDR3nt: TGCGCCAGCAGCCGGGACGTTTCTAACTATGGCTACACCTTC; CDR3aa: CASSRDVSNYGYTF
j_gene: TRBJ1-5; v_gene: TRBV18; d_gene: -; abundance: -; CDR3nt: TGTGCCAGCTCAGTGACAGCGTCTGGCAATCAGCCCCAGCATTTT; CDR3aa: CASSVTASGNQPQHF
j_gene: TRBJ2-3; v_gene: TRBV2; d_gene: TRBD2; abundance: -; CDR3nt: TGTGCCAGCAGTGAGGGGACTAGCACAAATACGCAGTATTTT; CDR3aa: CASSEGTSTNTQYF
j_gene: TRBJ1-1; v_gene: TRBV20-1; d_gene: TRBD1; abundance: few; CDR3nt: TGCAGTGCCAATAGAGGGACAGGGGGCATCGCTTTCTTT; CDR3aa: CSANRGTGGIAFF
j_gene: TRBJ2-2; v_gene: TRBV5-1; d_gene: TRBD1; abundance: few; CDR3nt: TGCGCCAGCAGCCCCGGGACAGCCTTACACACCGGGGAGCTGTTTTTT; CDR3aa: CASSPGTALHTGELFF
j_gene: TRBJ1-1; v_gene: TRBV5-1; d_gene: TRBD1; abundance: few; CDR3nt: TGCGCCAGTACCCCCCGACAGGGCACTGAAGCTTTCTTT; CDR3aa: CASTPRQGTEAFF
j_gene: TRBJ1-1; v_gene: TRBV20-1; d_gene: TRBD1; abundance: -; CDR3nt: TGCAGTACTAGGGGGGGACAGGGGTTTGAAGCTTTCTTT; CDR3aa: CSTRGGQGFEAFF
j_gene: TRBJ1-2; v_gene: TRBV25-1; d_gene: TRBD1; abundance: many; CDR3nt: TGTGCCAGCAGTGACCGGGACAGATTTAACTATGGCTACACCTTC; CDR3aa: CASSDRDRFNYGYTF
j_gene: TRBJ1-2; v_gene: TRBV9; d_gene: -; abundance: few; CDR3nt: TGTGCCAGCAGCGTCGGGGGGAACTATGGCTACACCTTC; CDR3aa: CASSVGGNYGYTF
j_gene: TRBJ2-7; v_gene: TRBV28; d_gene: -; abundance: -; CDR3nt: TGTGCCAGCAGCAGCCGTCGTGTGAGCCACGAGCAGTACTTC; CDR3aa: CASSSRRVSHEQYF
j_gene: TRBJ1-2; v_gene: TRBV6-5; d_gene: -; abundance: -; CDR3nt: TGTGCCAGCAGTAACATATGGACAGACACTAACTATGGCTACACCTTC; CDR3aa: CASSNIWTDTNYGYTF
j_gene: TRBJ2-7; v_gene: TRBV5-1; d_gene: TRBD2; abundance: few; CDR3nt: TGCGCCAGCAGCTTGGACCTAGCGGAGCCTTCCTACGAGCAGTACTTC; CDR3aa: CASSLDLAEPSYEQYF